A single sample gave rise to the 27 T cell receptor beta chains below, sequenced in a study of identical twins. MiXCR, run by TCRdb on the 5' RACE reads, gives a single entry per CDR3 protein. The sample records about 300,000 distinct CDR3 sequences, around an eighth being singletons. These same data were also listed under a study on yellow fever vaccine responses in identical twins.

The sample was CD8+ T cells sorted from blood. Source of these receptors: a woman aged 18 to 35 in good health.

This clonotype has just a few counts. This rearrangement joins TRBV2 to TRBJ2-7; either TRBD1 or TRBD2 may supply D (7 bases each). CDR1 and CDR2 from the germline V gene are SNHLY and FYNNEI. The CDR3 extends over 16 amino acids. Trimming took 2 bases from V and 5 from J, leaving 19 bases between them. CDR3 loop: CASSERGRGQLDEQYF. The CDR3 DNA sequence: TGTGCCAGCAGTGAAAGAGGGAGGGGGCAATTAGACGAGCAGTACTTC.

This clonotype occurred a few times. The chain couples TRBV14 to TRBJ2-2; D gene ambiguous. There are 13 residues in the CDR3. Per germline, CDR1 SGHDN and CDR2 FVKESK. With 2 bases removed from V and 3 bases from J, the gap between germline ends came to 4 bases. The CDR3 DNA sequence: TGTGCCAGCAGCCAATTGCACACCGGGGAGCTGTTTTTT. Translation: CASSQLHTGELFF.

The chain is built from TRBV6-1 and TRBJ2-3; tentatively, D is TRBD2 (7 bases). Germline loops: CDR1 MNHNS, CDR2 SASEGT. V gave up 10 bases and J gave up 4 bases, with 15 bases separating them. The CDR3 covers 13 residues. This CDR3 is CAIRWGGADTQYF. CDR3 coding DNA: TGTGCCATCAGATGGGGGGGCGCAGATACGCAGTATTTT.

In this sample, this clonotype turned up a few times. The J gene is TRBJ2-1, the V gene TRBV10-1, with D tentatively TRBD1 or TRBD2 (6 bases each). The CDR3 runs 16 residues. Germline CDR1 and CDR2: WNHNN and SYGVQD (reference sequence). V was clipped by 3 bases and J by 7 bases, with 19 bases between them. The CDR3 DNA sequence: TGCGCCAGCAGTGACAAGGGGGACTGGAACAAGAATGAGCAGTTCTTC. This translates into CASSDKGDWNKNEQFF.

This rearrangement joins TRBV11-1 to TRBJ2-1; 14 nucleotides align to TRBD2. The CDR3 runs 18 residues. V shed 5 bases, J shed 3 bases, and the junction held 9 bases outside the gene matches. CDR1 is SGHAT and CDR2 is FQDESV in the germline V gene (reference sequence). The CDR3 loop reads CASSRTSGRTPYYNEQFF. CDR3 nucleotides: TGTGCCAGCAGCCGGACTAGCGGGAGGACTCCCTACTACAATGAGCAGTTCTTC.

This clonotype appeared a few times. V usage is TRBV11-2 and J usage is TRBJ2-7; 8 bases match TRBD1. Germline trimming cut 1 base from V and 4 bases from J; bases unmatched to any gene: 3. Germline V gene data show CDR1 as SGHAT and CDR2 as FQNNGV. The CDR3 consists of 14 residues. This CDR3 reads CASSLGTGNYEQYV. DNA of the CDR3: TGTGCCAGCAGCTTAGGGACAGGGAATTACGAGCAGTACGTC.

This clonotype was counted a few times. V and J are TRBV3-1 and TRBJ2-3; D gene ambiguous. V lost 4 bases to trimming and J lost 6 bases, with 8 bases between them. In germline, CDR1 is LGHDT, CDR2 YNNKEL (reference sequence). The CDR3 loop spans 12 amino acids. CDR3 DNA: TGTGCCAGCAGCCCCCGCCCGGATACGCAGTATTTT. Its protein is CASSPRPDTQYF.

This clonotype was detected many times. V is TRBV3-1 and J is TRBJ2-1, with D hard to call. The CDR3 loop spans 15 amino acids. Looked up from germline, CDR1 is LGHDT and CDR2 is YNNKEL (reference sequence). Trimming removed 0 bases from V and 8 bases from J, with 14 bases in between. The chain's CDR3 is CASSQEKGHEDEQFF. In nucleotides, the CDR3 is TGTGCCAGCAGCCAAGAAAAGGGCCACGAAGATGAGCAGTTCTTC.

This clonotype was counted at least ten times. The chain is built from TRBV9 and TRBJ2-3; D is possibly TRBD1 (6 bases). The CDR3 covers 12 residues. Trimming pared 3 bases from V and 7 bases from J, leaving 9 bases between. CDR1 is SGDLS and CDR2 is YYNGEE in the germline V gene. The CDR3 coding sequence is TGTGCCAGCAGCGAAGACAGGTATACGCAGTATTTT. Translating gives CASSEDRYTQYF.

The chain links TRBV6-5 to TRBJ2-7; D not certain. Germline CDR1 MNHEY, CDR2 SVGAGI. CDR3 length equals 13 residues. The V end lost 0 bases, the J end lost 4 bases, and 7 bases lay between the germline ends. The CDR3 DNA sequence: TGTGCCAGCAGTTACTCGATTGGATACGAGCAGTACGTC. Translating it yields CASSYSIGYEQYV.

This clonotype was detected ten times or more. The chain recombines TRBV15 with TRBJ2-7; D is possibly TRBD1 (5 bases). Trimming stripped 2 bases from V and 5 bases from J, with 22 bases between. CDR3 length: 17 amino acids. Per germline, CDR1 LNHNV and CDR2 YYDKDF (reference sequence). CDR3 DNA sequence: TGTGCCACCAGCAGAACCACTCGGGTAGCAGGACACCACGAGCAGTACTTC. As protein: CATSRTTRVAGHHEQYF.

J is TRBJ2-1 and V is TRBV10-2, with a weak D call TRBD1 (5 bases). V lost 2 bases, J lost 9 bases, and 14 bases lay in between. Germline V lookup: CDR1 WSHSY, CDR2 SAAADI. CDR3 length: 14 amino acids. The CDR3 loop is CASSENVATGEQFF. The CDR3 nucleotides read TGCGCCAGCAGTGAGAACGTGGCCACAGGTGAGCAGTTCTTC.

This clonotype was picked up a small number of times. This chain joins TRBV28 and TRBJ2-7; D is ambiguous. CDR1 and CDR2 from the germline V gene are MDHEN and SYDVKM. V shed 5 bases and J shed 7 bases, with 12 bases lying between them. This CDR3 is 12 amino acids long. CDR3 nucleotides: TGTGCCAGCAGTATCCCGGAGTGGGAGCAGTACTTC. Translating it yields CASSIPEWEQYF.

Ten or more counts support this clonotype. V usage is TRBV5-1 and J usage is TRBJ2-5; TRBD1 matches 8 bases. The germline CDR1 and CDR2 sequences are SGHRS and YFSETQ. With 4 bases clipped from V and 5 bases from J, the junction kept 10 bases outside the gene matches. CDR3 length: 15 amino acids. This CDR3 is CASSPGQGSWETQYF. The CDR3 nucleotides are TGCGCCAGCAGCCCAGGACAGGGTTCATGGGAGACCCAGTACTTC.

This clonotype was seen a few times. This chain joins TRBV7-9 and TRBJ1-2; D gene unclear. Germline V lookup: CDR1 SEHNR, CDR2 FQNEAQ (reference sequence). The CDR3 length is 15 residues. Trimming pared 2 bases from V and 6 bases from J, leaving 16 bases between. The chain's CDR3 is CASSLSTGSMDGYTF. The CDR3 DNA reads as TGTGCCAGCAGCTTAAGTACGGGATCTATGGATGGCTACACCTTC.

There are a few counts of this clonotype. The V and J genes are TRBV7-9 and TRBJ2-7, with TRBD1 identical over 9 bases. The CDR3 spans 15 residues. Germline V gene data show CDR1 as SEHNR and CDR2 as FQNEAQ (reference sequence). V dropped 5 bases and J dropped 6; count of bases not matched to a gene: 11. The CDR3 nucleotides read TGTGCCAGCAGCACTCCGGGACAGGGTCAGAGCGAGCAGTACTTC. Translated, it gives CASSTPGQGQSEQYF.

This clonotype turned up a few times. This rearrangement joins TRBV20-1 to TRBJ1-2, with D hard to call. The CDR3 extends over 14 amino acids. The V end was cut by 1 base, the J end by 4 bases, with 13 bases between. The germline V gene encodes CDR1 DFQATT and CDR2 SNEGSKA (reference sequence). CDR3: CSARVPARSYGYTF. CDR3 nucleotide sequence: TGCAGTGCTAGAGTCCCGGCCCGATCCTATGGCTACACCTTC.

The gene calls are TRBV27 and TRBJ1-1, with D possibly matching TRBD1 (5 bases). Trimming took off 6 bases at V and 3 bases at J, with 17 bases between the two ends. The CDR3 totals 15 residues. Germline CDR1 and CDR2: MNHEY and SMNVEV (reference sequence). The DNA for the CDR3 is TGTGCCAGCAGAAGCCCCCTGGGGCTGCACACTGAAGCTTTCTTT. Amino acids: CASRSPLGLHTEAFF.

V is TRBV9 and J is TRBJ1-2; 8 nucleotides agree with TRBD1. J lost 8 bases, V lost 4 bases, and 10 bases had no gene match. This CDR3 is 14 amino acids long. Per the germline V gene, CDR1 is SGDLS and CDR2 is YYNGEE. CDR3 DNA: TGTGCCAGCAGCACCCAGGACAGGGCACGCGGCTACACCTTC. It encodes CASSTQDRARGYTF.

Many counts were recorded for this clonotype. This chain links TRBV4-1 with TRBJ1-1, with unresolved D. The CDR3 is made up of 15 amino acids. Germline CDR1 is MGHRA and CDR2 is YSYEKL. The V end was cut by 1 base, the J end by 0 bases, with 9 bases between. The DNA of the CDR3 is TGCGCCAGCAGCCAAGGTCCCACCATGAACACTGAAGCTTTCTTT. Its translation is CASSQGPTMNTEAFF.

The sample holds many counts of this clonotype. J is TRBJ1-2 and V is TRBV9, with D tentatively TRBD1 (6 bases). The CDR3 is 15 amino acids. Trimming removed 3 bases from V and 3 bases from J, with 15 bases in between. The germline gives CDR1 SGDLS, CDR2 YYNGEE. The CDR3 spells CASSADGGPHYGYTF. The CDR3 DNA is TGTGCCAGCAGCGCGGACGGGGGCCCCCACTATGGCTACACCTTC.

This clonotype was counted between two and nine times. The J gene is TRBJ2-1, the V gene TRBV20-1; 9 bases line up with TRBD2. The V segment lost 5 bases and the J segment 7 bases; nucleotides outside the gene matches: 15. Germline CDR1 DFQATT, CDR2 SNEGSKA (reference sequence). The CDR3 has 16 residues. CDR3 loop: CSAADWVAGVLNEQFF. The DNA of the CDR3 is TGCAGTGCTGCCGACTGGGTAGCGGGAGTTCTGAATGAGCAGTTCTTC.

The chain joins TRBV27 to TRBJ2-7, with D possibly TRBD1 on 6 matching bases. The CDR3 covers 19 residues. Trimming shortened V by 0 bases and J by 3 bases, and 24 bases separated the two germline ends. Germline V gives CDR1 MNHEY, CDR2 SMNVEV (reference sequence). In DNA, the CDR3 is TGTGCCAGCAGTTTATCGTACAGACCACAGGGACGAGTACTCTACGAGCAGTACTTC. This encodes CASSLSYRPQGRVLYEQYF.

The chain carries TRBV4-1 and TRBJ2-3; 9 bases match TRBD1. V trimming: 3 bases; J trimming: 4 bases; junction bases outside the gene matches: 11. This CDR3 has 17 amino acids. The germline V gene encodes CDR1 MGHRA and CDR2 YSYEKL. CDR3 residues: CASSHSGHGTGPDTQYF. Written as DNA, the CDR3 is TGCGCCAGCAGCCATAGCGGCCACGGGACAGGGCCAGATACGCAGTATTTT.

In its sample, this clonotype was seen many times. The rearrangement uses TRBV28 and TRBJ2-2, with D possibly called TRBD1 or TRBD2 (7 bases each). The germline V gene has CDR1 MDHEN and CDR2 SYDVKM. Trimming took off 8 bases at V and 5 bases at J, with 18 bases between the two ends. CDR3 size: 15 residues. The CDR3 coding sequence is TGTGCCAGCGAAGATCACAGGGGAGGGACCGGGGAGCTGTTTTTT. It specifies CASEDHRGGTGELFF.

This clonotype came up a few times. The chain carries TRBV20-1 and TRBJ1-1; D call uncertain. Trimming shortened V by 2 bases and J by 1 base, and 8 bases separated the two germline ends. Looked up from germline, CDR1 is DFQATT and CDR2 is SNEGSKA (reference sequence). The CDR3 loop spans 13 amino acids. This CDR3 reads CSARPSTNTEAFF. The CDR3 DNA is TGCAGTGCTAGACCTTCGACGAACACTGAAGCTTTCTTT.

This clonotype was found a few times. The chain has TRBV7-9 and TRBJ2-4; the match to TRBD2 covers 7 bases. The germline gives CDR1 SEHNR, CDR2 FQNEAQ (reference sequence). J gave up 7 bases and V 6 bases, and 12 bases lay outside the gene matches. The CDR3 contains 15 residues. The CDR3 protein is CASSPSGPAPNIQYF. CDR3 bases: TGTGCCAGCAGTCCTAGCGGCCCGGCGCCCAACATTCAGTACTTC.